This T cell receptor beta chain was identified in a study of T cells in Graves' hyperthyroidism and ophthalmopathy. The investigators amplified TCR beta CDR3 regions from RNA transcripts. The TCR CDR3 first-round RT-PCR relied on the HTBI primer set. TCRdb ran MiXCR on the multiplex PCR reads and lists one entry per CDR3 protein. The sample holds approximately 640,000 distinct CDR3 sequences, about 45% seen once. About this clonotype itself: Its matching antigen is unknown.

Uncontrolled infection, other autoimmune disease, pregnancy or lactation led to exclusion. Findings and caveats of the study: Blood samples included most of the expanded thyroid clonotypes exceeding 0.001. A model of 13 V-J features distinguished ophthalmopathy from stable hyperthyroidism. The model anticipated ophthalmopathy a median about 6.5 months pre-onset.

The material sequenced was peripheral blood or thyroid tissue (not recorded which). The receptor comes from an adult man with Graves' disease, either hyperthyroidism or ophthalmopathy (not recorded which).

CDR3 protein: CASSLGHRGRYNQPQHF. The DNA for the CDR3 is TGTGCCAGCAGCTTAGGACATCGGGGCAGGTACAATCAGCCCCAGCATTTT. The chain joins TRBV7-2 to TRBJ1-5; D might be TRBD1 (5 bases). Trimming left V 1 base short and J 3 bases short, with 16 bases between. The CDR3 consists of 17 residues. Germline lookup yields CDR1 SGHTA and CDR2 FQGNSA.